This passage covers 6 T cell receptor beta chains from one sample sequenced in a study of T cells expressing NK-cell markers. TCRdb reanalyzed the 5' RACE reads, giving one entry per CDR3 protein sequence and no DNA. The sample has about 380,000 distinct CDR3 sequences; the top ten hold roughly 5.2%. The sample comprised blood T cells: a sorted CD56 or NKG2C T cell subset, CD4+ or CD8+ T cells, or bulk PBMC T cells (not recorded which). Receptors originate from a man aged 18-69 years in good health.

The chain has TRBV7-2 and TRBJ2-5. The germline V gene encodes CDR1 SGHTA and CDR2 FQGNSA. The CDR3 runs to 13 residues. The CDR3 loop is CASSIYTGETQYF.

The chain's CDR3 is CASSVRVWGDGYTF. V gene TRBV9 combines with J gene TRBJ1-2. Looked up from germline, CDR1 is SGDLS and CDR2 is YYNGEE. This CDR3 spans 14 amino acids.

J is TRBJ2-7 and V is TRBV20-1; TCRdb proposes TRBD2, but this gene call is untestable without DNA. Germline lookup yields CDR1 DFQATT and CDR2 SNEGSKA (reference sequence). This CDR3 contains 17 residues. The CDR3 loop is CSARGAASGGHSYEQYF.

The V gene is TRBV10-3, the J gene TRBJ1-2; absent DNA, TCRdb's TRBD1 call cannot be checked. The CDR3 length is 15 residues. Germline CDR1 reads ENHRY; CDR2 reads SYGVKD. CDR3 region: CAIAGVPEDPYGYTF.

CDR3 region: CASSYGTRNYGYTF. The chain uses TRBV6-5 and TRBJ1-2. From germline, CDR1 is MNHEY and CDR2 SVGAGI. The CDR3 length is 14 residues.

The J gene is TRBJ1-2, the V gene TRBV19. Germline V CDR1 and CDR2: LNHDA, SQIVND (reference sequence). The CDR3 consists of 15 residues. CDR3 residues: CASSMERILNMGYTF.